Sequencing of this T cell receptor (beta chain) was carried out in a study of blood T cell repertoires in COVID-19. Study as a whole: The United States, Italy and Spain provided the acute and convalescent COVID-19 samples.

Per the germline V gene, CDR1 is SGHTA and CDR2 is FQGNSA. Trimming stripped 5 bases from V and 4 bases from J, with 14 bases between. The CDR3 is 14 amino acids. Repertoires were generated with immunoSEQ multiplex PCR, while TCRdb's copy carries only in-frame clones and drops some. The sample consists of about 160,000 clones, 90% to 95% of them appearing once. The source material was peripheral blood. The source of this sequence is a woman aged 45-65 years with acute or convalescent COVID-19. J is TRBJ1-2 and V is TRBV7-2; weak D call: TRBD1 (5 bases). DNA for the CDR3: TGTGCCAGCAGCCCAGGAGGGACGGCCTATGGCTACACCTTC. Its translation is CASSPGGTAYGYTF. Full variable domain (missing parts from reference TRBV7-2 and TRBJ1-2): GAGVSQSPSNKVTEKGKDVELRCDPISGHTALYWYRQSLGQGLEFLIYFQGNSAPDKSGLPSDRFSAERTGGSVSTLTIQRTQQEDSAVYLCASSPGGTAYGYTFGSGTRLTVV.